This TCR beta chain was observed in a study of human T cells and chemical hapten exposure. Study findings and constraints: Patch test score was positively correlated with the counts of TCRs that had expanded at PT1. TCRs exceeding a frequency of 1 in 1000 stayed unchanged under DPC sensitization.

This CDR3 has 17 amino acids. Germline-derived CDR1 and CDR2 are SGHRS and YFSETQ. The V end was cut by 4 bases, the J end by 2 bases, with 21 bases between. Unique molecular identifiers were attached to individual cDNA molecules within the library. From the RACE reads, TCRdb called clonotypes with MiXCR, one entry per CDR3 protein. The profile shows tens of thousands of distinct CDR3 sequences, 10% of them singletons. This clonotype was detected many times. The antigen is undetermined. Time point meaning: pre-sensitization, week 0. As to treatment: therapeutic diphenylcyclopropenone sensitization with weekly scalp DPC. The donor pool consisted of alopecia patients aged 18 to 70 years, considered suitable for DPC.

The TCR sequence derives from a man younger than 45 with alopecia areata. Some clones in this sample may be carry-over from other donors' samples. The source material was whole blood, sampled in connection with sensitization to the hapten diphenylcyclopropenone (DPC). The V and J genes are TRBV5-1 and TRBJ2-5; tentative D call: TRBD1 (6 bases). The CDR3 DNA reads TGCGCCAGCAGCAGCAGGGGAATGAGGGCGAAACAAGAGACCCAGTACTTC. As protein: CASSSRGMRAKQETQYF.